The 29 T cell receptor beta chains below were found in one sample sequenced in a study of blood T cell repertoires in COVID-19. Generated by immunoSEQ multiplex PCR, the TCRdb table keeps only in-frame clones and is missing some. The sample has approximately 210,000 clones, 88% seen once; the top ten hold about 1.8%. Sequenced material: peripheral blood. These receptor sequences come from a man between 65 and 85 years old with acute or convalescent COVID-19.

This chain connects TRBV19 to TRBJ1-5; D may be TRBD1 (6 bases). This CDR3 comprises 18 residues. Germline CDR1 reads LNHDA; CDR2 reads SQIVND (reference sequence). V lost 5 bases to trimming and J lost 3 bases, with 23 bases between them. The CDR3 DNA sequence: TGTGCCAGTAGTTCTACAGGGCCCGTACACTCATACAATCAGCCCCAGCATTTT. Its protein is CASSSTGPVHSYNQPQHF.

The V call is TRBV6-2 or TRBV6-3, the J call TRBJ1-4; possible D gene TRBD1, 5 bases. Looked up from germline, CDR1 is MNHEY and CDR2 is SVGEGT. The CDR3 is made up of 16 amino acids. The V gene lost 5 bases and the J gene lost 0 bases, with 13 bases spanning the gap. CDR3 region: CASSPPGGTTNEKLFF. CDR3 sequence (DNA): TGTGCCAGCAGTCCCCCGGGGGGAACAACTAATGAAAAACTGTTTTTT.

The chain recombines TRBV7-6 with TRBJ1-5, with D possibly matching TRBD1 (5 bases). This CDR3 spans 15 amino acids. The germline V gene encodes CDR1 SGHVS and CDR2 FNYEAQ. Trimming took 1 base from V and 1 from J, leaving 8 bases between them. The CDR3 bases are TGTGCCAGCAGCTTAGGGGGCCTCAGCAATCAGCCCCAGCATTTT. Residues: CASSLGGLSNQPQHF. The whole variable domain, remainder taken from reference TRBV7-6 and TRBJ1-5, is GAGVSQSPRYKVTKRGQDVALRCDPISGHVSLYWYRQALGQGPEFLTYFNYEAQQDKSGLPNDRFSAERPEGSISTLTIQRTEQRDSAMYRCASSLGGLSNQPQHFGDGTRLSIL.

The chain combines TRBV28 with TRBJ2-1; 7 bases are shared with TRBD2. Germline V gene data show CDR1 as MDHEN and CDR2 as SYDVKM. This CDR3 is built from 15 residues. V lost 6 bases and J lost 5; bases outside the gene matches: 10. CDR3 region: CASRSGASGNNEQFF. As DNA, the CDR3 is TGTGCCAGCAGATCCGGGGCTAGCGGAAACAATGAGCAGTTCTTC.

The rearrangement uses TRBV30 and TRBJ1-1; 11 bases are shared with TRBD1. J was trimmed by 6 bases and V by 3 bases; bases with no gene match: 6. The CDR3 length is 14 residues. CDR1 is GTSNPN, CDR2 SVGIG, per germline (reference sequence). The CDR3 sequence: CAWRVPGQGAEAFF. The CDR3 DNA sequence: TGTGCCTGGAGGGTCCCGGGACAGGGGGCTGAAGCTTTCTTT.

In DNA form, the CDR3 reads TGTGCCAGCAGTCCTATAAACACCCGCCGACAGGGGAACTATGGCTACACCTTC. It yields the protein CASSPINTRRQGNYGYTF. The chain joins TRBV6-6 to TRBJ1-2, with 8 bases matching TRBD1. The CDR3 runs 18 residues. V lost 5 bases to trimming and J lost 2 bases; unmatched junction nucleotides: 16. CDR1 is MNHNY and CDR2 is SVGAGI in the germline V gene (reference sequence).

This chain joins TRBV6-2 or TRBV6-3 and TRBJ1-1; 8 bases line up with TRBD1. Germline lookup yields CDR1 MNHEY and CDR2 SVGEGT. V lost 5 bases and J lost 0; bases outside the gene matches: 8. The CDR3 spans 16 residues. DNA for the CDR3: TGTGCCAGCAGTCGCGGACAGGGAGTCATGAACACTGAAGCTTTCTTT. Amino acids: CASSRGQGVMNTEAFF.

The rearrangement uses TRBV28 and TRBJ1-2; weak D call: TRBD1 (5 bases). The CDR3 is 16 residues long. Germline lookup yields CDR1 MDHEN and CDR2 SYDVKM. Trimming removed 5 bases at V and 0 bases at J, with 16 bases between. The CDR3 region has the DNA TGTGCCAGCAGTCCTAGGGGCTTCGAGGCTAACTATGGCTACACCTTC. Amino acid sequence: CASSPRGFEANYGYTF.

This chain links TRBV19 with TRBJ1-4, with TRBD1 identical over 8 bases. The CDR3 spans 16 residues. Germline lookup yields CDR1 LNHDA and CDR2 SQIVND (reference sequence). J gave up 7 bases and V 3 bases, and 10 bases lay outside the gene matches. The CDR3, as DNA: TGTGCCAGTAGTATTGTAGGGGCAGGGGGCCGTGAAAAACTGTTTTTT. Translation: CASSIVGAGGREKLFF.

This chain uses TRBV18 with TRBJ2-5, with TRBD2 identical over 7 bases. The V and J ends lost 5 bases and 0 bases, in that order; junction bases with no gene match: 3. From germline, CDR1 is KGHSH and CDR2 LQKENI. This CDR3 contains 14 residues. CDR3 amino acids: CASSRGLNQETQYF. CDR3 in DNA: TGTGCCAGCTCAAGGGGACTAAACCAAGAGACCCAGTACTTC.

This chain links TRBV29-1 with TRBJ2-7; D is possibly TRBD2 (7 bases). CDR3 size: 15 residues. V lost 3 bases and J 3 bases, leaving 18 bases between the germline ends. From germline, CDR1 is SQVTM and CDR2 ANQGSEA. The chain's CDR3 is CSVELRGGENYEQYF. The CDR3 nucleotides read TGCAGCGTTGAGCTCCGAGGGGGGGAGAACTACGAGCAGTACTTC.

As concerns this clone: This sample also contains other DNA sequences that code for the same CDR3. Written as DNA, the CDR3 is TGTGCCAGCAGTTTCGGACTAGCGGGAGAGCAGTACTTC. Translating gives CASSFGLAGEQYF. The V gene is TRBV28, the J gene TRBJ2-7, with 12 bases matching TRBD2. The CDR3 covers 13 residues. Unmatched junction bases numbered 1, after V lost 3 bases and J lost 7 bases. Germline V gene lookup returns CDR1 MDHEN and CDR2 SYDVKM.

V and J are TRBV19 and TRBJ1-1; unclear D gene. CDR1 and CDR2 (germline): LNHDA, SQIVND (reference sequence). The CDR3 runs 14 residues. Trimming pared 5 bases from V and 4 bases from J, leaving 14 bases between. The CDR3 bases are TGTGCCAGTAGTGCTGGGGTCGGAGGCACTGAAGCTTTCTTT. Translated, it gives CASSAGVGGTEAFF.

The rearrangement uses TRBV28 and TRBJ1-6; no clear D. The V end lost 0 bases, the J end lost 7 bases, and 7 bases lay between the germline ends. CDR1 and CDR2 (germline): MDHEN, SYDVKM. CDR3 size: 14 residues. The CDR3 DNA reads TGTGCCAGCAGTTTATGGACGGAGAATTCACCCCTCCACTTT. Translating it yields CASSLWTENSPLHF.

V gene TRBV29-1 combines with J gene TRBJ2-7; 8 bases fit TRBD2. Unmatched junction bases numbered 6, after V lost 5 bases and J lost 3 bases. CDR1 is SQVTM and CDR2 is ANQGSEA in the germline V gene. The CDR3 totals 13 residues. CDR3 in DNA: TGCAGCGTTACCGGGACTAGGGGCTACGAGCAGTACTTC. It is translated as CSVTGTRGYEQYF.

CDR3 nucleotides: TGTGCCAGCAGTTTCCGGGTTGGAACTGAAGCTTTCTTT. Translated: CASSFRVGTEAFF. The genes are TRBV6-2 or TRBV6-3 and TRBJ1-1; D is unclear. V was shortened by 4 bases and J by 5 bases, with 11 bases between the two germline ends. The CDR3 is 13 amino acids. CDR1 and CDR2 from the germline V gene are MNHEY and SVGEGT.

The J gene is TRBJ2-2, the V gene TRBV15; TRBD1 matches at 8 bases. From germline, CDR1 is LNHNV and CDR2 YYDKDF (reference sequence). This CDR3 has 14 residues. The V segment lost 8 bases and the J segment 5 bases; nucleotides outside the gene matches: 7. The CDR3 spells CATGRGQGTGELFF. For the CDR3, the DNA is TGTGCCACCGGTCGAGGACAGGGAACCGGGGAGCTGTTTTTT.

The J gene is TRBJ1-1, the V gene TRBV5-1, with D possibly matching TRBD1 (5 bases). Per germline, CDR1 SGHRS and CDR2 YFSETQ. This CDR3 has 15 residues. The ends were cut back, 1 base at V and 5 bases at J, with 15 bases in the middle. CDR3 sequence reads: CASSLFLGGETEAFF. The CDR3 region has the DNA TGCGCCAGCAGCTTGTTCCTCGGGGGAGAGACTGAAGCTTTCTTT.

The table lists this clone with a few counts. The gene calls are TRBV6-5 and TRBJ2-1, with 7 bases matching TRBD2. Per germline, CDR1 MNHEY and CDR2 SVGAGI. The CDR3 is 15 amino acids. V shed 6 bases, J shed 0 bases, and the junction held 5 bases outside the gene matches. The CDR3 region has the DNA TGTGCCAGCAGCCGGACTAGGAGCTCCTACAATGAGCAGTTCTTC. Encoded protein: CASSRTRSSYNEQFF.

CDR3 coding DNA: TGTGCCAGTAGTATATCTGGCCGATCTAACTATGGCTACACCTTC. It yields the protein CASSISGRSNYGYTF. V is TRBV19 and J is TRBJ1-2; D is unclear. The ends were cut back, 2 bases at V and 0 bases at J, with 10 bases in the middle. There are 15 residues in the CDR3. Germline-derived CDR1 and CDR2 are LNHDA and SQIVND (reference sequence).

Note on this clone: An end of the junction differs from the germline gene, which may be a read error. The V call is TRBV2, the J call TRBJ2-1, with 9 nucleotides matching TRBD1. Germline lookup yields CDR1 SNHLY and CDR2 FYNNEI. This CDR3 contains 14 residues. CDR3 coding DNA: TGTGCCAGCAGAGAAGGGACAGGGAATCTTGAGCAGTTCTTC. It encodes CASREGTGNLEQFF.

J is TRBJ1-1 and V is TRBV11-3; D unresolved. The V gene's germline CDR1 is SGHNT and CDR2 YENEEA. The CDR3 sequence is 13 residues long. Trimming cost V 5 bases and J 5 bases, with 12 bases left between them. The CDR3 DNA follows: TGTGCCAGCAGCCCAAACGGCGGGACTGAAGCTTTCTTT. Protein: CASSPNGGTEAFF. The full variable domain, with the rest looked up from reference TRBV11-3 and TRBJ1-1, is EAGVVQSPRYKIIEKKQPVAFWCNPISGHNTLYWYLQNLGQGPELLIRYENEEAVDDSQLPKDRFSAERLKGVDSTLKIQPAELGDSAVYLCASSPNGGTEAFFGQGTRLTVV.

CDR3 loop: CASSSLGEGRNTEAFF. The DNA of the CDR3 is TGTGCCAGCAGCTCTCTGGGTGAGGGAAGGAACACTGAAGCTTTCTTT. The V gene is TRBV7-8, the J gene TRBJ1-1; D gene uncertain. V gave up 4 bases and J gave up 1 base, with 16 bases separating them. Germline V gene data show CDR1 as SGHVS and CDR2 as FQNEAQ. This CDR3 comprises 16 residues.

The chain has TRBV2 and TRBJ1-2; TRBD1 is a possible D gene (5 bases). The CDR3 sequence is 14 residues long. CDR1 is SNHLY and CDR2 is FYNNEI in the germline V gene. V dropped 5 bases and J dropped 1 base, with 11 bases sitting between them. This chain's CDR3 is CASSSQGFNYGYTF. CDR3 DNA sequence: TGTGCCAGCAGTTCTCAGGGATTTAACTATGGCTACACCTTC.

The V call is TRBV19, the J call TRBJ1-1; D perhaps matches TRBD1 (5 bases). Deletions cut 3 bases from V and 6 bases from J, with 11 bases between. This CDR3 has 13 amino acids. The germline CDR1 and CDR2 sequences are LNHDA and SQIVND (reference sequence). The CDR3 is CASSISRAAEAFF. DNA of the CDR3: TGTGCCAGTAGTATTAGCAGGGCGGCTGAAGCTTTCTTT.

This clone showed up just once. The J gene is TRBJ2-3, the V gene TRBV9, with a tentative D call TRBD1 (6 bases). The CDR3 has 15 amino acids. The V end was cut by 2 bases, the J end by 2 bases, with 12 bases between. Germline CDR1 reads SGDLS; CDR2 reads YYNGEE. For the CDR3, the DNA is TGTGCCAGCAGCGTTGGAGACAGGAACACAGATACGCAGTATTTT. Its protein product is CASSVGDRNTDTQYF.

J is TRBJ1-5 and V is TRBV19; D is perhaps TRBD1 (5 bases). The CDR3 runs 15 residues. Germline CDR1 and CDR2: LNHDA and SQIVND (reference sequence). V lost 0 bases to trimming and J lost 6 bases, with 12 bases between them. CDR3: CASSIDLIGGQPQHF. The CDR3 coding sequence is TGTGCCAGTAGTATAGATCTGATCGGGGGTCAGCCCCAGCATTTT.

The chain links TRBV19 to TRBJ1-5; TRBD1 is a possible D gene (6 bases). This CDR3 has 17 amino acids. The germline gives CDR1 LNHDA, CDR2 SQIVND (reference sequence). Trimming took 5 bases from V and 3 from J, leaving 20 bases between them. DNA of the CDR3: TGTGCCAGTAGTCTCTCAGTCCCGGGACACTTCAATCAGCCCCAGCATTTT. This translates into CASSLSVPGHFNQPQHF. Looking up the rest from reference TRBV19 and TRBJ1-5 gives the full variable domain: DGGITQSPKYLFRKEGQNVTLSCEQNLNHDAMYWYRQDPGQGLRLIYYSQIVNDFQKGDIAEGYSVSREKKESFPLTVTSAQKNPTAFYLCASSLSVPGHFNQPQHFGDGTRLSIL.

The genes are TRBV10-3 and TRBJ2-3; maybe TRBD1 (5 bases). CDR3 length equals 16 residues. V lost 3 bases and J lost 2, with 15 bases in between. Germline V CDR1 and CDR2: ENHRY, SYGVKD. The CDR3 region is CAISEGRAGLTDTQYF. CDR3 coding DNA: TGTGCCATCAGTGAAGGAAGGGCAGGGCTCACAGATACGCAGTATTTT.